Sequencing of this T cell receptor (beta chain) was carried out in a study of blood T cells in healthy people across ages. Using a J-beta primer mix together with a sample-barcoded 5' primer, a second PCR was run for 7 to 11 cycles. Every sample produced at least 2.5 million CDR3-containing paired-end reads. TCRdb analysed the 5' RACE reads with MiXCR anew, one entry per CDR3 protein. The data show about 830,000 distinct CDR3 sequences, 58% seen once. CDR1 is SEHNR, CDR2 FQNEAQ, per germline (reference sequence). This CDR3 has 18 amino acids. The sequence derives from a young man in good health. V usage is TRBV7-9 and J usage is TRBJ2-4; 12 bases line up with TRBD2. The J call may not be correct, given that the DNA end is closer to TRBJ2-7. Sample: blood. The CDR3 loop reads CASSLETSGGPTAYEQYF. DNA of the CDR3: TGTGCCAGCAGCTTAGAGACTAGCGGGGGACCCACGGCCTACGAGCAGTACTTC.